This TCR beta chain was recovered during a study of blood T cell repertoires in COVID-19. Across the study: The United States, Italy and Spain supplied acute and convalescent COVID-19 samples.

Germline CDR1 reads PRHDT; CDR2 reads FYEKMQ (reference sequence). V gave up 0 bases and J gave up 3 bases; unmatched junction bases: 1. The CDR3 is 14 amino acids. Data came from immunoSEQ multiplex PCR; TCRdb stores just in-frame clones and leaves some out. In the table there are roughly 240,000 clones, roughly 86% of which are singletons. This clonotype was obtained from a woman aged 30 to 39 who had recovered from COVID-19. The rearrangement uses TRBV13 and TRBJ2-7; the match to TRBD2 covers 8 bases. Sequencing was done on a sample of peripheral blood. Here the CDR3 DNA reads TGTGCCAGCAGCTTAGGGGGACTAGGCTACGAGCAGTACTTC. Translated: CASSLGGLGYEQYF.